This T cell receptor (beta chain) was sequenced for a study of blood T cells in healthy people across ages. Per germline, CDR1 SGHNT and CDR2 YENEEA. CDR3 length: 12 amino acids. Trimming left V 2 bases short and J 10 bases short, with 8 bases between. Study-wide results and caveats: Getting older went along with TCR beta diversity per million T cells dropping roughly linearly. Greater diversity and more naive CD4+ cells were seen in long-lived donors than in aged donors.

Then a second PCR, running about 7 to 11 cycles, was carried out with a sample-barcoded 5' primer and a J-beta primer mix. One entry per CDR3 protein, called by TCRdb with MiXCR from the 5' RACE reads. The sample carries 600,000 or so distinct CDR3 sequences, approximately 21% recorded once. For this clonotype: No antigen is known for it.

The authors extracted at least 6 micrograms of total RNA per sample. The source is a man between 65 and 85 years old in good health. V is TRBV11-3 and J is TRBJ2-2; D ambiguous. Sample: blood. The chain's CDR3 is CASSLRAEELFF. In DNA form, the CDR3 reads TGTGCCAGCAGCTTACGGGCTGAGGAGCTGTTTTTT.